This TCR beta chain was recovered during a study of cytomegalovirus exposure and HLA in healthy donors. Findings and caveats of the study: The investigators catalogued 150 to 200 TCR beta chains as cytomegalovirus-associated. In the roughly 130 validation repertoires, a later analysis found that first-cohort TCR clusters tended to co-occur. The study found most TCR sequences rare, yet found some public TCRs in many donors. It was reportedly the case that the classifier diagnosed cytomegalovirus status with high specificity and sensitivity.

The sample holds a few counts of this clone. Its antigen is undetermined. Trimming at V came to 7 bases and at J to 2 bases, leaving 15 bases not matched to a gene. Germline V gives CDR1 LNHDA, CDR2 SQIVND (reference sequence). This CDR3 region has 17 residues. Using immunoSEQ multiplex PCR, the repertoire was profiled, and TCRdb retains in-frame clones only, with some absent. The sample includes some 130,000 clones, approximately 82% of them seen just once. Sequencing input: PBMCs. The chain links TRBV19 to TRBJ1-2, with 8 bases aligning to TRBD1. This receptor was obtained from a man between 25 and 39 years old in good health and CMV-seropositive. CDR3 sequence: CASTDPTETGANYGYTF. In DNA form, the CDR3 reads TGTGCCAGTACCGACCCAACTGAGACAGGGGCCAACTATGGCTACACCTTC.